A selection of T cell receptor beta chains follows, all from one sample in a study of blood T cell repertoires in COVID-19. Method: immunoSEQ multiplex PCR; TCRdb's copy keeps in-frame clones and lacks some. The sample records about 330,000 clones, approximately 88% being singletons. The sample was PBMCs or T cells enriched from blood (not recorded which). These TCRs come from a man aged 25 to 40 who had recovered from COVID-19. Both conserved end residues are trimmed from each CDR3. A D gene is named only where the DNA matches it firmly.

d_call: -; j_call: TRBJ1-4; v_call: TRBV10-3; cdr3_aa: AISESGVEKLF
d_call: -; j_call: TRBJ1-4; v_call: TRBV5-1; cdr3_aa: ASTTMGEGSEKLF
d_call: TRBD1; j_call: TRBJ1-1; v_call: TRBV6-5; cdr3_aa: ASSYLDRENTEAF
d_call: -; j_call: TRBJ1-1; v_call: TRBV4-1; cdr3_aa: ASSHPSSAQLMNTEAF
d_call: -; j_call: TRBJ1-2; v_call: TRBV14; cdr3_aa: ASSQRPAGYYGYT
d_call: -; j_call: TRBJ2-7; v_call: TRBV7-9; cdr3_aa: ASSLESRSAGDEQY
d_call: TRBD1; j_call: TRBJ1-6; v_call: TRBV19; cdr3_aa: ASRSQGALNSPLH
d_call: -; j_call: TRBJ1-2; v_call: TRBV6-1; cdr3_aa: ASSEFWGTGNGYT
d_call: TRBD2; j_call: TRBJ2-5; v_call: TRBV29-1; cdr3_aa: SVNLREGLTQY
d_call: TRBD1; j_call: TRBJ1-6; v_call: TRBV18; cdr3_aa: ASSIGQGNLYSPLH
d_call: -; j_call: TRBJ1-1; v_call: TRBV3-1/TRBV3-2; cdr3_aa: ASSQQDRNTEAF
d_call: -; j_call: TRBJ1-2; v_call: TRBV7-9; cdr3_aa: ASSPGVGLIRGYT
d_call: -; j_call: TRBJ2-3; v_call: TRBV5-5; cdr3_aa: ASSLLGQGSTDTQY
d_call: TRBD2; j_call: TRBJ2-5; v_call: TRBV3-1/TRBV3-2; cdr3_aa: ASSPTSGGWQETQY
d_call: -; j_call: TRBJ1-4; v_call: TRBV27; cdr3_aa: ASSFLNSNEKLF
d_call: -; j_call: TRBJ2-3; v_call: TRBV18; cdr3_aa: ASSRTEADTQY
d_call: TRBD1; j_call: TRBJ1-2; v_call: TRBV6-5; cdr3_aa: ASSYTGTEVGYT
d_call: -; j_call: TRBJ2-1; v_call: TRBV5-1; cdr3_aa: ASSLRQGRDEQF
d_call: -; j_call: TRBJ2-7; v_call: TRBV3-1/TRBV3-2; cdr3_aa: ASSSLRGHNEQY
d_call: TRBD2; j_call: TRBJ2-7; v_call: TRBV7-8; cdr3_aa: ASSPPGGYEQY
d_call: TRBD1; j_call: TRBJ1-1; v_call: TRBV6-5; cdr3_aa: ASRPPGQGVSAF
d_call: TRBD2; j_call: TRBJ2-5; v_call: TRBV5-4; cdr3_aa: ASSWGTSGQETQY
d_call: TRBD2; j_call: TRBJ2-3; v_call: TRBV3-1/TRBV3-2; cdr3_aa: ASSPGGGRTDTQY
d_call: TRBD1; j_call: TRBJ2-3; v_call: TRBV10-1; cdr3_aa: ASYKNWGQGNLCTDTQY
d_call: TRBD2; j_call: TRBJ2-2; v_call: TRBV28; cdr3_aa: ASSLAGLAGGPGTGELF
d_call: TRBD1; j_call: TRBJ1-6; v_call: TRBV6-5; cdr3_aa: ASSRDRNSPLH
d_call: -; j_call: TRBJ1-2; v_call: TRBV7-2; cdr3_aa: ASSLAAVGGYGYT
d_call: TRBD2; j_call: TRBJ2-7; v_call: TRBV6-5; cdr3_aa: ASSYLLAGRPRREY
d_call: -; j_call: TRBJ1-5; v_call: TRBV3-1/TRBV3-2; cdr3_aa: ASSQGQSSNQPQH
d_call: -; j_call: TRBJ1-2; v_call: TRBV2; cdr3_aa: ASGGENYGYT
d_call: TRBD2; j_call: TRBJ2-7; v_call: TRBV27; cdr3_aa: ASSPGTSGGYEQY
d_call: -; j_call: TRBJ2-5; v_call: TRBV5-1; cdr3_aa: ASSLVGFRDNGETQY
d_call: -; j_call: TRBJ2-2; v_call: TRBV2; cdr3_aa: ASSGGVGAGELF
d_call: -; j_call: TRBJ2-5; v_call: TRBV7-7; cdr3_aa: ASSPWTLQETQY
d_call: TRBD1; j_call: TRBJ1-2; v_call: TRBV12-3/TRBV12-4; cdr3_aa: ASSQGADLGYT
d_call: -; j_call: TRBJ2-7; v_call: TRBV28; cdr3_aa: ASSPKGFEQY
d_call: TRBD2; j_call: TRBJ2-7; v_call: TRBV11-2; cdr3_aa: AGERDQNYEQY
d_call: -; j_call: TRBJ2-7; v_call: TRBV14; cdr3_aa: ASSQEVGAPTYEQY
d_call: TRBD1; j_call: TRBJ2-7; v_call: TRBV2; cdr3_aa: ASMVGQGAYEQY
d_call: -; j_call: TRBJ2-2; v_call: TRBV5-4; cdr3_aa: ASSLNVANTGELF
d_call: -; j_call: TRBJ1-5; v_call: TRBV28; cdr3_aa: ASSWGGPYSNQPQH